This entry lists 3 T cell receptor beta chains sequenced from one sample in a study of blood T cells in healthy people across ages. A second roughly 6 to 12 cycle PCR used barcoded and J-beta primers. In TCRdb, the 5' RACE reads were re-called with MiXCR into one record per CDR3 protein. The profile shows almost 300,000 distinct CDR3 sequences, roughly a quarter of them singletons. Sequencing input: blood. These TCRs come from a woman aged 70-85 years in good health.

The sample holds many counts of this clonotype. V and J are TRBV28 and TRBJ2-5; D is ambiguous. TRBJ2-1 matches the DNA end more closely, so the J call is doubtful. The germline V gene has CDR1 MDHEN and CDR2 SYDVKM. This CDR3 comprises 14 residues. The CDR3 sequence is CASSLDGQPHHQFF. CDR3 sequence (DNA): TGTGCCAGCAGTTTGGATGGCCAGCCCCATCACCAGTTCTTC.

This clonotype was observed a handful of times. This sequence joins TRBV28 and TRBJ1-2, with D unclear. The CDR3 sequence is 11 residues long. Germline-derived CDR1 and CDR2 are MDHEN and SYDVKM. Trimming shortened V by 8 bases and J by 2 bases, and 6 bases separated the two germline ends. The CDR3 protein is CASFSNYGYTF. For the CDR3, the DNA is TGTGCCAGCTTTTCCAACTATGGCTACACCTTC.

In this sample, this clonotype turned up many times. The chain has TRBV29-1 and TRBJ2-5; a possible D gene is TRBD2 (5 bases). The germline gives CDR1 SQVTM, CDR2 ANQGSEA. This CDR3 is built from 13 residues. V was trimmed by 7 bases and J by 4 bases, leaving 16 bases between them. CDR3 bases: TGCAGCGCCACGGACGGCGGAGGAGAGACCCAGTACTTC. Its protein is CSATDGGGETQYF.